This T cell receptor (beta chain) was profiled in a study of blood T cell repertoires in COVID-19. The overall study: Acute-phase and convalescent COVID-19 samples originated in the United States, Italy and Spain. From T cells, B-cell-depleted T cells, or PBMCs came the material, which was cDNA or gDNA.

Profiling relied on immunoSEQ multiplex PCR, and the TCRdb table lists in-frame clones only, not all of them. This sample has under 300,000 clones; 70% to 90% occur once, and the top ten carry 2% to 2.5%. Losses at the gene ends were 7 bases for V and 5 bases for J; bases not matched to a gene: 10. In germline, CDR1 is MNHEY, CDR2 SMNVEV (reference sequence). CDR3 length: 16 residues. This clonotype originated in a woman aged 40 to 50 who had recovered from COVID-19. The chain uses TRBV27 and TRBJ2-1; 11 bases map to TRBD2. The sample taken for sequencing was peripheral blood. CDR3: CASKPWGLADNNEQFF. CDR3 coding DNA: TGTGCCAGCAAACCATGGGGACTAGCGGATAACAATGAGCAGTTCTTC.